This T cell receptor beta chain was profiled in a study of T cells in Graves' hyperthyroidism and ophthalmopathy. Study-wide points: A model using 13 V-J features told ophthalmopathy apart from stable hyperthyroidism. Most clonotypes expanded in thyroid above 0.001 were likewise present in blood.

Patients having uncontrolled infection, another autoimmune disease, pregnancy or lactation were not included. Diagnosing involved the use of clinical symptoms, serum thyroxine and TRAb, thyroid ultrasound and orbital computed tomography. V lost 4 bases and J lost 6; bases outside the gene matches: 11. The CDR3 covers 15 residues. In its sample, this clonotype was seen a few times. Antigen unknown. Authors of the study amplified TCR beta CDR3 regions from RNA transcripts. The HTBI primer set served for first-round RT-PCR of the TCR CDR3. TCRdb re-called the multiplex PCR reads with MiXCR, one entry per CDR3 protein. The sample yields approximately 700,000 distinct CDR3 sequences, about 45% seen once.

This chain uses TRBV12-3 or TRBV12-4 with TRBJ2-5, with 7 bases lining up with TRBD1. The sample was peripheral blood or thyroid tissue (not recorded which). The origin of this receptor is an adult man with Graves' disease, either hyperthyroidism or ophthalmopathy (not recorded which). CDR3 in amino acids: CASSSLPDRDQTQYF. CDR3 nucleotide sequence: TGTGCCAGCAGTTCCCTGCCCGACAGGGACCAGACCCAGTACTTC.